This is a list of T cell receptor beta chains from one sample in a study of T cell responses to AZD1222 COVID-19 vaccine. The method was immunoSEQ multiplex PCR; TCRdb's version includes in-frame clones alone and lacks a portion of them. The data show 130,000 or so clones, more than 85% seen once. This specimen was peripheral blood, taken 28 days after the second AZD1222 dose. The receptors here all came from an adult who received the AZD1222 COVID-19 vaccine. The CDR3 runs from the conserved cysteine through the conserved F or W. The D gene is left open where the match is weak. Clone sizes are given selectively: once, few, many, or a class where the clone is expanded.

CDR3: CASSQGLAGTDTQYF
DNA: TGTGCCAGCAGCCAAGGGCTAGCGGGAACAGATACGCAGTATTTT
V: TRBV3-1/TRBV3-2
J: TRBJ2-3
size: -
D: TRBD2

CDR3: CASSFHEMGELFF
DNA: TGTGCCAGCAGCTTTCACGAGATGGGGGAGCTGTTTTTT
V: TRBV7-6
J: TRBJ2-2
size: -
D: -

CDR3: CSASPLGSQSNQPQHF
DNA: TGCAGTGCTAGTCCCCTGGGATCTCAAAGCAATCAGCCCCAGCATTTT
V: TRBV20-1
J: TRBJ1-5
size: -
D: -

CDR3: CAISPDRETQYF
DNA: TGTGCCATCAGCCCAGACAGGGAGACCCAGTACTTC
V: TRBV10-3
J: TRBJ2-5
size: -
D: -

CDR3: CASSPGQGMSQPQHF
DNA: TGTGCCAGCAGCCCGGGACAGGGGATGTCTCAGCCCCAGCATTTT
V: TRBV6-6
J: TRBJ1-5
size: -
D: TRBD1

CDR3: CASSQDRGPNEKLFF
DNA: TGTGCCAGCAGCCAGGACAGGGGGCCGAATGAAAAACTGTTTTTT
V: TRBV5-4
J: TRBJ1-4
size: -
D: TRBD1

CDR3: CASSQVGSTDTQYF
DNA: TGTGCCAGCAGCCAAGTCGGTAGCACAGATACGCAGTATTTT
V: TRBV3-1/TRBV3-2
J: TRBJ2-3
size: -
D: -

CDR3: CASSSQGGEYEQYF
DNA: TGTGCCAGCAGCTCGCAGGGTGGCGAGTACGAGCAGTACTTC
V: TRBV11-2
J: TRBJ2-7
size: -
D: -

CDR3: CASSVNAHNYQPQHF
DNA: TGTGCCAGCAGCGTTAATGCCCATAACTATCAGCCCCAGCATTTT
V: TRBV7-8
J: TRBJ1-5
size: once
D: -

CDR3: CAATGGGNQPQHF
DNA: TGTGCCGCAACCGGGGGCGGGAATCAGCCCCAGCATTTT
V: TRBV10-3
J: TRBJ1-5
size: -
D: -

CDR3: CASSQLGVNYGYTF
DNA: TGTGCCAGCAGCCAACTCGGGGTTAACTATGGCTACACCTTC
V: TRBV7-9
J: TRBJ1-2
size: -
D: -

CDR3: CASGRGGGYTF
DNA: TGTGCGTCAGGGAGGGGAGGGGGCTACACCTTC
V: TRBV6-6
J: TRBJ1-2
size: -
D: -

CDR3: CASRYDRGGYNEQFF
DNA: TGTGCCAGCAGATATGACAGGGGCGGGTACAATGAGCAGTTCTTC
V: TRBV7-9
J: TRBJ2-1
size: -
D: TRBD1

CDR3: CASSWTGGRGKETQYF
DNA: TGTGCCAGCAGCTGGACAGGCGGCAGGGGAAAAGAGACCCAGTACTTC
V: TRBV7-6
J: TRBJ2-5
size: -
D: TRBD1

CDR3: CASSPLGTVTNNSPLHF
DNA: TGTGCCAGCAGCCCCCTCGGGACAGTTACCAATAATTCACCCCTCCACTTT
V: TRBV3-1/TRBV3-2
J: TRBJ1-6
size: -
D: TRBD1